This T cell receptor (beta chain) stems from a study of technical replicates of blood from several donors. The repertoire was sequenced with immunoSEQ multiplex PCR; TCRdb's copy has only in-frame clones and lacks some. This table has 84,000 or so clones, around 94% appearing once. This CDR3 is 16 amino acids long. J was trimmed by 4 bases and V by 2 bases; bases with no gene match: 8. Germline CDR1 and CDR2: MNHEY and SMNVEV (reference sequence). This chain links TRBV27 with TRBJ2-7; 10 bases map to TRBD1. The specimen was T cells isolated from PBMCs. This TCR came from a human donor in good health. In DNA form, the CDR3 reads TGTGCCAGCAGTTTAGTGTGGGACAGGGGTAATTACGAGCAGTACTTC. Protein sequence: CASSLVWDRGNYEQYF.